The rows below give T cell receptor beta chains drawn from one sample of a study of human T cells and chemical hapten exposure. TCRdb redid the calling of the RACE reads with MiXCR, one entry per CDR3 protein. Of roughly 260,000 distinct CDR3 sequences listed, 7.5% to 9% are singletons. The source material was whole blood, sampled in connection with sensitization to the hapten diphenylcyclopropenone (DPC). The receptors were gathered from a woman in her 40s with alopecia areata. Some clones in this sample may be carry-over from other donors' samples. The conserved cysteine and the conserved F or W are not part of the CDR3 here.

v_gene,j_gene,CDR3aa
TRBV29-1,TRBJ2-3,SVEDRRDTQY
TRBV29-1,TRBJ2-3,SVIGNTDTQY
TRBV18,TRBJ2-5,ASSPLTAEETQY
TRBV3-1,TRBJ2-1,ASSQVRGSNEQF
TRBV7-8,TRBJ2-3,ASSLVGLSNTDTQY
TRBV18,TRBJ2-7,ASSPDGGPNAYEQY
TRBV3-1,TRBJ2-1,ASSLWTKHNEQF
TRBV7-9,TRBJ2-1,ASSLTIGRNEQF
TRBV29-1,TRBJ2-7,SVEGLAGEFGEQY
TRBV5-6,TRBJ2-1,ASSRDRGAYNEQF
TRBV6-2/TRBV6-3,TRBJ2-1,ASTPHIRTGQF
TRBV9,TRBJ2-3,ASSVAAPDTQY
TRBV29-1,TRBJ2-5,SVGLAGPQETQY
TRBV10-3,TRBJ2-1,AISATGSYNEQF
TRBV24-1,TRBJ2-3,ATSDPGRQAADTQY
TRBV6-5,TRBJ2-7,ASGGHLGEQY
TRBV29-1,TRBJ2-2,SVVPRGPSGELF
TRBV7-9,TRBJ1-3,ASSLYDTIY
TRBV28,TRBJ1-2,ASSFGQGGGYT
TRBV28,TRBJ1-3,ASSSALGANTIY
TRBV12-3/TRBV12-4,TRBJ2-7,ASSFRGDEQY
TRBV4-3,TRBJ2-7,ASSQDYGPSSYEQY
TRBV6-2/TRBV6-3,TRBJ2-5,ASRLAGAETQY
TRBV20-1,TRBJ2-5,SARSGAPETQY
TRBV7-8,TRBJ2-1,ASSNQGEVSTMKQF
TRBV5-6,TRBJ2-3,ASSLKGVDTQY
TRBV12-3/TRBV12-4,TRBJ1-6,ASSSDSHNNSPLH
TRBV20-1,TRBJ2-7,SARPGQGSFEQY
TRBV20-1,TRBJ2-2,SARDLTSGANTGELF
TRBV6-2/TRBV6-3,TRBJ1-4,ASSFSTGATNEKLF
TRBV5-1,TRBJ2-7,ATSRDGYSYEQY
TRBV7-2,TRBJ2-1,ASSLGTSGRIHEQF
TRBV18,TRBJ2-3,ASSPPMRGTDTQY
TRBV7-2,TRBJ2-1,ASSLVRGASSQEQF
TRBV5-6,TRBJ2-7,ASSPLLPLGEQY
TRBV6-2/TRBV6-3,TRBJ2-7,ATQLGTGSYEQY
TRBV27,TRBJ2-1,ASSPVGLSYNEQF
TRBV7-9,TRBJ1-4,ASSPGAGRANEKLF
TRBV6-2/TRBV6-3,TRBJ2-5,ASRIRSLGTQY
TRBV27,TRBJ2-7,ASSPLDRGYSYEQY
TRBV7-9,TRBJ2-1,ASSLAANSYNEQF
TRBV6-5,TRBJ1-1,ASSYWTANTEAF
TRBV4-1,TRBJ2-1,ASSHLGEGQIEQF
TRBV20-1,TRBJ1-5,SASRTAAYSNQPQH
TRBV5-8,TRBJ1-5,ASSLRQGANFDQPQH
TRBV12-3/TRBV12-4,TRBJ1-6,ASSMPNSPLH
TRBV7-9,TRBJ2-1,ASSISGSEQF
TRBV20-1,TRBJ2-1,SARPLEGKGKYNEQF
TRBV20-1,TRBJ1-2,SARGTGFNYGYT
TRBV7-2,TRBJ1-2,ASSLFPQGSGYT
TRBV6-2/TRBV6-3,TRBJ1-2,ASSYSTGLNAYGYT
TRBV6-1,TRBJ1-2,ASSGTGRNGYT
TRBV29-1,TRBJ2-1,SATTGAGPEQF
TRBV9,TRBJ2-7,ASSVAAGPGEQY
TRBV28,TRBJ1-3,ASSSPGQGSSGNTIY
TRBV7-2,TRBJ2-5,ASSFGGAETQY
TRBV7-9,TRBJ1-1,ASSFAGGEEAF
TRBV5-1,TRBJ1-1,ASSTGQGSNTEAF
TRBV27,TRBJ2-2,ASSSPTGTNTGELF
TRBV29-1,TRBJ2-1,SAADTSRHSEQF